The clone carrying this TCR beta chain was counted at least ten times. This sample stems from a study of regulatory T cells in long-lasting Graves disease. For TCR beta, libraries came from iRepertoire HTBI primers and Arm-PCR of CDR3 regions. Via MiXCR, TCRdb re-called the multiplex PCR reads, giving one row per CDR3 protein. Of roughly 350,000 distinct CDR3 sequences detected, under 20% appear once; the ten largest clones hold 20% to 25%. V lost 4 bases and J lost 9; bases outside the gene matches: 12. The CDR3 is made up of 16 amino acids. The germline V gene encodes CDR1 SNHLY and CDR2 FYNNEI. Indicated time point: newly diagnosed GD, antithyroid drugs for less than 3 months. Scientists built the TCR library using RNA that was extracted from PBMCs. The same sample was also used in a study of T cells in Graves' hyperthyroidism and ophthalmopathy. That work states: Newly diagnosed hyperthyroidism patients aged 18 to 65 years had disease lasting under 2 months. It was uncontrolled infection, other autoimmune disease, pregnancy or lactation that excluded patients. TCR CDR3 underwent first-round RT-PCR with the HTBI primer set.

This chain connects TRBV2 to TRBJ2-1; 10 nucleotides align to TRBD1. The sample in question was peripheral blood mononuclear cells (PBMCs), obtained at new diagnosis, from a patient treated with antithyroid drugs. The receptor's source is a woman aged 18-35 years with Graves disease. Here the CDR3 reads CASSAVMGQGLLEQFF. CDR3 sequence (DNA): TGTGCCAGCAGTGCAGTGATGGGACAGGGGCTTCTTGAGCAGTTCTTC.